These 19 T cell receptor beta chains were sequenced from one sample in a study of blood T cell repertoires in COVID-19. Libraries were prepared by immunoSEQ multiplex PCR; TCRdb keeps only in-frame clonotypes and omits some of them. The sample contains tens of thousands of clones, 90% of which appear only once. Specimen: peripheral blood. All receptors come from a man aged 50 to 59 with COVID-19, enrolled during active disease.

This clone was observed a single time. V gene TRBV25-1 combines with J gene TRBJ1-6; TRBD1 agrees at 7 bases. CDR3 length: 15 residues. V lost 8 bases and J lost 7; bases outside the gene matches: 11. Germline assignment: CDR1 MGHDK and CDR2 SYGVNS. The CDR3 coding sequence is TGTGCCAGCGGACTCAGGACAGGAGGCAATTCACCCCTCCACTTT. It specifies CASGLRTGGNSPLHF.

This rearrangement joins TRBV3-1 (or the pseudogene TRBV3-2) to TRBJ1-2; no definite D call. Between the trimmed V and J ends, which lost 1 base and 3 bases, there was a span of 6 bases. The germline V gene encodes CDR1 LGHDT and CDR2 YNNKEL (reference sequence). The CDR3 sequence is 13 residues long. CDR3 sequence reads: CASSQGQDYGYTF. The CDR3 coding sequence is TGTGCCAGCAGCCAAGGCCAGGACTATGGCTACACCTTC.

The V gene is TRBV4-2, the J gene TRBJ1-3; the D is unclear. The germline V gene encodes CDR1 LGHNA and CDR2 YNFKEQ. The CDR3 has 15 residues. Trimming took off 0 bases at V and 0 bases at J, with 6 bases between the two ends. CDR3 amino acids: CASSQEQFSGNTIYF. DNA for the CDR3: TGTGCCAGCAGCCAAGAGCAGTTCTCTGGAAACACCATATATTTT.

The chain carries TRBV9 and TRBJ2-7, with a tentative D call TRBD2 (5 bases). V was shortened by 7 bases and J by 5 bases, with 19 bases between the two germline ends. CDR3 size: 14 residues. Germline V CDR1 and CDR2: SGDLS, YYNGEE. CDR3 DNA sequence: TGTGCCAGCGCTACGGGCCCGGCGGGCCACGAGCAGTACTTC. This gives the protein CASATGPAGHEQYF.

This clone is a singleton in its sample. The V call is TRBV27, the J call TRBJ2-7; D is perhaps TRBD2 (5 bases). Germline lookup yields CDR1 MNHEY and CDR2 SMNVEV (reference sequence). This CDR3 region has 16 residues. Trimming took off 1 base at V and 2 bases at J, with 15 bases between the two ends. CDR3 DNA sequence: TGTGCCAGCAGTTTATTAGTCCGGGGTCAGACCTACGAGCAGTACTTC. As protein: CASSLLVRGQTYEQYF.

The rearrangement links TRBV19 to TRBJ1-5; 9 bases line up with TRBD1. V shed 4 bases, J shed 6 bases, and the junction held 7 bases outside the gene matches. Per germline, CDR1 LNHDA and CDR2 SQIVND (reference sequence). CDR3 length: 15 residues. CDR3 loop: CASSRMDRGGQPQHF. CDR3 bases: TGTGCCAGTAGTAGGATGGACAGGGGCGGTCAGCCCCAGCATTTT.

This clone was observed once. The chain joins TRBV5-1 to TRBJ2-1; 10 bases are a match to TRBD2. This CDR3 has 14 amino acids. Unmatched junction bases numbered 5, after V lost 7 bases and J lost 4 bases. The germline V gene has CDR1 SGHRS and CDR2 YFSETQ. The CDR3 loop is CASRTSGAYNEQFF. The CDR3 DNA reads TGCGCCAGCCGGACTAGCGGAGCTTACAATGAGCAGTTCTTC.

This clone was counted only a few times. The CDR3 nucleotides are TGTGCCAGCAGCTTAGAGGCGGGGCTTGGCTACACCTTC. This encodes CASSLEAGLGYTF. J is TRBJ1-2 and V is TRBV7-9; possibly TRBD1 for D (5 bases). Between the trimmed V and J ends, which lost 1 base and 7 bases, there was a span of 10 bases. Germline loops: CDR1 SEHNR, CDR2 FQNEAQ (reference sequence). The CDR3 covers 13 residues. The full variable domain, in which reference TRBV7-9 and TRBJ1-2 provide the parts outside the CDR3, is DTGVSQNPRHKITKRGQNVTFRCDPISEHNRLYWYRQTLGQGPEFLTYFQNEAQLEKSRLLSDRFSAERPKGSFSTLEIQRTEQGDSAMYLCASSLEAGLGYTFGSGTRLTVV.

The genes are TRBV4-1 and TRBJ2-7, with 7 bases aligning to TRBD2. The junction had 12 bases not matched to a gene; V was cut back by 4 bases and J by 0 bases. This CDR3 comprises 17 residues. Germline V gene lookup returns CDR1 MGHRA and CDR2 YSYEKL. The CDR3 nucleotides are TGCGCCAGCAGCCCCCGCGGGGAGGGTGTCAGCTCCTACGAGCAGTACTTC. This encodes CASSPRGEGVSSYEQYF.

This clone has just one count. This CDR3 reads CASSQGQGREDGYTF. The DNA of the CDR3 is TGTGCCAGCAGCCAAGGGCAGGGAAGAGAGGATGGCTACACCTTC. The chain employs TRBV4-2 and TRBJ1-2; tentatively, D is TRBD1 (5 bases). CDR1 and CDR2 from the germline V gene are LGHNA and YNFKEQ. Trimming stripped 1 base from V and 6 bases from J, with 15 bases between. There are 15 residues in the CDR3.

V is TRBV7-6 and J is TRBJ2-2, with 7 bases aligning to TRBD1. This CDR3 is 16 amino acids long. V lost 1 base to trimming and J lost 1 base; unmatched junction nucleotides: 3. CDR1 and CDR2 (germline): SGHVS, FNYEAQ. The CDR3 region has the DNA TGTGCCAGCAGCTTAGTTCAGGGGGTGAACACCGGGGAGCTGTTTTTT. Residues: CASSLVQGVNTGELFF. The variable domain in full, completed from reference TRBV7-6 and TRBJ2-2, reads GAGVSQSPRYKVTKRGQDVALRCDPISGHVSLYWYRQALGQGPEFLTYFNYEAQQDKSGLPNDRFSAERPEGSISTLTIQRTEQRDSAMYRCASSLVQGVNTGELFFGEGSRLTVL.

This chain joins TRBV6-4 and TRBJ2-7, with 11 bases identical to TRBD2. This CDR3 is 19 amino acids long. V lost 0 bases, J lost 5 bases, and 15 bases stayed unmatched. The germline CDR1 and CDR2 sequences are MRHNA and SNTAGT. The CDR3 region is CASSDSEGLAGGTYNEQYF. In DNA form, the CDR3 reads TGTGCCAGCAGTGACTCCGAAGGACTAGCGGGCGGAACCTACAACGAGCAGTACTTC.

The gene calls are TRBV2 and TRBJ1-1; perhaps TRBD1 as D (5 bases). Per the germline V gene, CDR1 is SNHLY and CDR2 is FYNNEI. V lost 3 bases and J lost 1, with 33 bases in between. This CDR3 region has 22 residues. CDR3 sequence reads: CASSDSPILGSPPGGKNTEAFF. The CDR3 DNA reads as TGTGCCAGCAGTGATAGTCCGATCTTGGGCAGCCCCCCGGGGGGAAAGAACACTGAAGCTTTCTTT.

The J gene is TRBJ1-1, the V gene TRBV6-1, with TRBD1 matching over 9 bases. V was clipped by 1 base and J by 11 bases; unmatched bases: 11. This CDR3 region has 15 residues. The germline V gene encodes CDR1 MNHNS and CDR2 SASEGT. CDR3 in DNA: TGTGCCAGCAGTGAAGAGGACGCGGGACAGGGTGGCGCTTTCTTT. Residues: CASSEEDAGQGGAFF.

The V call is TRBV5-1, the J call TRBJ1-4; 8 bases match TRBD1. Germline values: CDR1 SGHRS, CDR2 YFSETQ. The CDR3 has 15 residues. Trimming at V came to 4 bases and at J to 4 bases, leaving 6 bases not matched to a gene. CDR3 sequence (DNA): TGCGCCAGCAGCGTTCGGACAGGGTTTAATGAAAAACTGTTTTTT. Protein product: CASSVRTGFNEKLFF.

Written as DNA, the CDR3 is TGTGCCAGCAGCTTAGCACAGGGAAGTGATACGCAGTATTTT. Amino acid sequence: CASSLAQGSDTQYF. The chain has TRBV7-9 and TRBJ2-3; TRBD1 is a possible D gene (6 bases). There are 14 residues in the CDR3. Trimming left V 0 bases short and J 6 bases short, with 10 bases between. CDR1 and CDR2 (germline): SEHNR, FQNEAQ (reference sequence).

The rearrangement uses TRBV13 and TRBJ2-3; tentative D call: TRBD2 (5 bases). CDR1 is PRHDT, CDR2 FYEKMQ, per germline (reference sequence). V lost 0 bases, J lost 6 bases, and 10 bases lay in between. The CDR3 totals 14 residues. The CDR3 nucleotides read TGTGCCAGCAGCTTAGGCCGGCGGGTGGATACGCAGTATTTT. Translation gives CASSLGRRVDTQYF.

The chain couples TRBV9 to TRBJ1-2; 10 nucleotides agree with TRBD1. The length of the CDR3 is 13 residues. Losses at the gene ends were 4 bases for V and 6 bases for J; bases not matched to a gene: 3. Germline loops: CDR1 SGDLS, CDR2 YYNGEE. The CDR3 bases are TGTGCCAGCAGCAAGGACAGGGGGGATGGCTACACCTTC. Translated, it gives CASSKDRGDGYTF. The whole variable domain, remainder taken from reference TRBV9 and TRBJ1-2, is DSGVTQTPKHLITATGQRVTLRCSPRSGDLSVYWYQQSLDQGLQFLIQYYNGEERAKGNILERFSAQQFPDLHSELNLSSLELGDSALYFCASSKDRGDGYTFGSGTRLTVV.

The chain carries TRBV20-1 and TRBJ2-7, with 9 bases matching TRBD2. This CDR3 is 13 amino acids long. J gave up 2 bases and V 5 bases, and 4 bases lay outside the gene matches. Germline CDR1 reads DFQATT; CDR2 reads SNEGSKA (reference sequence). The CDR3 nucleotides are TGCAGTGCTGGTGCTAGCGGGACCTACGAGCAGTACTTC. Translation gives CSAGASGTYEQYF.